This T cell receptor beta chain came from a study of CD8 T cells in Susac syndrome. The ends lost 3 bases at V and 5 bases at J; junction bases unmatched: 5. CDR1 is MNHNS, CDR2 SASEGT, per germline. The CDR3 runs to 15 residues. After extraction with the RNeasy kit, about 0.45 to 1 ug of the RNA was reverse transcribed using random hexamers. MiXCR, applied by TCRdb to the immunoSEQ multiplex PCR reads, yields one record per CDR3 protein. The profile shows over 350,000 distinct CDR3 sequences, more than 80% of them singletons. The receptor was isolated from a human donor with multiple sclerosis. Material: CD8+ T cells from PBMCs. J is TRBJ2-3 and V is TRBV6-1, with 10 bases identical to TRBD1. CDR3 protein: CASSDGTGEGDTQYF. The CDR3 nucleotides are TGTGCCAGCAGTGACGGGACAGGGGAGGGAGATACGCAGTATTTT.